Below, 16 T cell receptor beta chains from the same sample are listed, as sequenced in a study of shared clonotypes between healthy human individuals. The table came from immunoSEQ multiplex PCR; TCRdb's copy has only in-frame clones and leaves some out. The sample lists about 99,000 clones, roughly 50% occurring once. The specimen sequenced was PBMCs. These receptors originate from a woman in her thirties or forties in good health. Some clones in this sample may be carry-over from other donors' samples.

Regarding this clone: A much larger clone is a single base away; this may be a read error. This CDR3 fails to terminate in the conserved phenylalanine or tryptophan, so it likely reflects a read error. The chain employs TRBV30 and TRBJ2-7; 7 nucleotides align to TRBD2. Germline CDR1 GTSNPN, CDR2 SVGIG (reference sequence). CDR3 length: 14 amino acids. After removal of 0 bases from V and 7 bases from J, the junction contained 9 bases not matched to a gene. The CDR3 coding sequence is TGTGCCTGGAGTGTAGGGGCGGGAGTTGGGGAGCAGTACCTC. Protein sequence: CAWSVGAGVGEQYL.

This rearrangement joins TRBV9 to TRBJ2-3, with TRBD1 matching over 8 bases. CDR1 SGDLS and CDR2 YYNGEE come from the germline V gene. J was trimmed by 3 bases and V by 0 bases; bases with no gene match: 6. The CDR3 covers 16 residues. CDR3 residues: CASSVGGQGATDTQYF. CDR3 sequence (DNA): TGTGCCAGCAGCGTAGGTGGCCAGGGGGCAACAGATACGCAGTATTTT.

This clone was recorded a few times. This chain uses TRBV5-1 with TRBJ2-5; 8 bases match TRBD1. V shed 4 bases and J 3 bases; nucleotides not matched to a gene: 5. The germline V gene encodes CDR1 SGHRS and CDR2 YFSETQ. The CDR3 covers 14 residues. The CDR3 nucleotides read TGCGCCAGCAGCGCCCGGACAGGGAAAGAGACCCAGTACTTC. This gives the protein CASSARTGKETQYF.

In its sample, this clone was seen a few times. V and J are TRBV7-3 and TRBJ2-1; TRBD2 might be the D (6 bases). V lost 4 bases and J lost 7, with 14 bases in between. The CDR3 runs to 14 residues. Germline CDR1 SGHTA, CDR2 FQGTGA. CDR3 sequence: CASSSGLAVNEQFF. In DNA, the CDR3 is TGTGCCAGCAGCTCGGGACTCGCCGTAAATGAGCAGTTCTTC.

This clone was detected a few times. V usage is TRBV28 and J usage is TRBJ2-7; the match to TRBD2 covers 10 bases. This CDR3 contains 15 residues. Per the germline V gene, CDR1 is MDHEN and CDR2 is SYDVKM. Trimming took 6 bases from V and 4 from J; bases not matched to a gene: 9. CDR3 nucleotide sequence: TGTGCCAGCAGGACCCGGACTAGCGGATATTACGAGCAGTACTTC. Residues: CASRTRTSGYYEQYF.

V is TRBV6-5 and J is TRBJ2-7, with 11 positions matching TRBD1. J gave up 6 bases and V 7 bases, and 11 bases lay outside the gene matches. The CDR3 consists of 15 residues. In germline, CDR1 is MNHEY, CDR2 SVGAGI. In DNA form, the CDR3 reads TGTGCCAGCACCACTATGCCGGACAGGGGGCTCGAGCAGTACTTC. This translates into CASTTMPDRGLEQYF.

This clone appeared a few times. The chain recombines TRBV2 with TRBJ2-6; D call uncertain. Germline-derived CDR1 and CDR2 are SNHLY and FYNNEI. The CDR3 is made up of 15 amino acids. The V end was cut by 3 bases, the J end by 0 bases, with 6 bases between. The CDR3 DNA sequence: TGTGCCAGCAGTGACGGGTACTCTGGGGCCAACGTCCTGACTTTC. Its translation: CASSDGYSGANVLTF.

Worth noting for this clone: The likely explanation is a read error, given a far larger clone one base away. The chain recombines TRBV25-1 with TRBJ2-3; TRBD1 or TRBD2 may be the D gene (5 bases each). Germline V gives CDR1 MGHDK, CDR2 SYGVNS. This CDR3 is built from 13 residues. Trimming stripped 4 bases from V and 4 bases from J, with 9 bases between. The CDR3: CASSARGADTQYF. For the CDR3, the DNA is TGTGCCAGCAGTGCCCGGGGCGCAGATACGCAGTATTTT. The full variable domain, its missing parts supplied by reference TRBV25-1 and TRBJ2-3, is EADIYQTPRYLVIGTGKKITLECSQTMGHDKMYWYQQDPGMELHLIHYSYGVNSTEKGDLSSESTVSRIRTEHFPLTLESARPSHTSQYLCASSARGADTQYFGPGTRLTVL.

This clone was observed at least ten times. This chain joins TRBV30 and TRBJ2-5, with D unresolved. CDR1 is GTSNPN and CDR2 is SVGIG in the germline V gene (reference sequence). CDR3 length: 12 residues. The V gene lost 4 bases and the J gene lost 2 bases, with 8 bases spanning the gap. The CDR3 coding sequence is TGTGCCTGGAACGACAAACAAGAGACCCAGTACTTC. Encoded protein: CAWNDKQETQYF.

This chain uses TRBV6-1 with TRBJ2-7; no clear D. V lost 2 bases and J 2 bases, leaving 10 bases between the germline ends. The CDR3 spans 14 residues. Germline loops: CDR1 MNHNS, CDR2 SASEGT. The CDR3 DNA reads as TGTGCCAGCAGTGAACCACCTCCCCCCTACGAGCAGTACTTC. Amino acid sequence: CASSEPPPPYEQYF.

This clone has a count of ten or more. This chain connects TRBV11-2 to TRBJ2-3; the match to TRBD1 covers 7 bases. Looked up from germline, CDR1 is SGHAT and CDR2 is FQNNGV. The CDR3 loop spans 14 amino acids. Germline trimming cut 0 bases from V and 6 bases from J; bases unmatched to any gene: 3. The CDR3 nucleotides read TGTGCCAGCAGCTTAGAAAGGGGGCAGGATACGCAGTATTTT. Translation gives CASSLERGQDTQYF.

This clone was recorded at least ten times. The rearrangement links TRBV5-1 to TRBJ2-5; D may be TRBD1 or TRBD2 (5 bases each). V was trimmed by 3 bases and J by 1 base, leaving 10 bases between them. CDR1 is SGHRS and CDR2 is YFSETQ in the germline V gene. This CDR3 has 14 residues. Written as DNA, the CDR3 is TGCGCCAGCAGCTGGGACGGTTTCCAAGAGACCCAGTACTTC. Amino acids: CASSWDGFQETQYF.

There are many counts of this clone. The gene calls are TRBV19 and TRBJ2-5, with D maybe TRBD1 (5 bases). V was cut by 1 base and J by 2 bases, with 11 bases left in between. The V gene's germline CDR1 is LNHDA and CDR2 SQIVND (reference sequence). CDR3 length: 15 amino acids. The chain's CDR3 is CASSIGVDSQETQYF. The CDR3 DNA follows: TGTGCCAGTAGTATAGGGGTAGACAGTCAAGAGACCCAGTACTTC.

The chain employs TRBV15 and TRBJ2-2; the D is unclear. Trimming stripped 5 bases from V and 5 bases from J, with 9 bases between. Germline assignment: CDR1 LNHNV and CDR2 YYDKDF (reference sequence). CDR3 size: 13 residues. CDR3: CATSSTLTGELFF. CDR3 bases: TGTGCCACCAGCTCGACACTAACCGGGGAGCTGTTTTTT. Full variable domain (rest looked up from reference TRBV15 and TRBJ2-2): DAMVIQNPRYQVTQFGKPVTLSCSQTLNHNVMYWYQQKSSQAPKLLFHYYDKDFNNEADTPDNFQSRRPNTSFCFLDIRSPGLGDTAMYLCATSSTLTGELFFGEGSRLTVL.

This chain connects TRBV19 to TRBJ1-5; 9 bases are a match to TRBD1. CDR3 length: 17 amino acids. V was pared by 7 bases and J by 2 bases, with 12 bases of the junction left unmatched. Germline V gives CDR1 LNHDA, CDR2 SQIVND (reference sequence). CDR3 bases: TGTGCCAGTACCCCAGAGGGAGGGACAGGGCGCAATCAGCCCCAGCATTTT. Encoded protein: CASTPEGGTGRNQPQHF. Full variable domain (outside the CDR3, taken from reference TRBV19 and TRBJ1-5): DGGITQSPKYLFRKEGQNVTLSCEQNLNHDAMYWYRQDPGQGLRLIYYSQIVNDFQKGDIAEGYSVSREKKESFPLTVTSAQKNPTAFYLCASTPEGGTGRNQPQHFGDGTRLSIL.

The chain employs TRBV19 and TRBJ1-5; TRBD1 matches 11 bases. The CDR3 has 16 residues. CDR1 is LNHDA and CDR2 is SQIVND in the germline V gene (reference sequence). V lost 5 bases to trimming and J lost 6 bases; unmatched junction nucleotides: 9. This chain's CDR3 is CASSSPGQGVSQPQHF. The CDR3 DNA is TGTGCCAGTAGTTCGCCGGGACAGGGGGTGAGTCAGCCCCAGCATTTT. Looking up the rest from reference TRBV19 and TRBJ1-5 gives the full variable domain: DGGITQSPKYLFRKEGQNVTLSCEQNLNHDAMYWYRQDPGQGLRLIYYSQIVNDFQKGDIAEGYSVSREKKESFPLTVTSAQKNPTAFYLCASSSPGQGVSQPQHFGDGTRLSIL.